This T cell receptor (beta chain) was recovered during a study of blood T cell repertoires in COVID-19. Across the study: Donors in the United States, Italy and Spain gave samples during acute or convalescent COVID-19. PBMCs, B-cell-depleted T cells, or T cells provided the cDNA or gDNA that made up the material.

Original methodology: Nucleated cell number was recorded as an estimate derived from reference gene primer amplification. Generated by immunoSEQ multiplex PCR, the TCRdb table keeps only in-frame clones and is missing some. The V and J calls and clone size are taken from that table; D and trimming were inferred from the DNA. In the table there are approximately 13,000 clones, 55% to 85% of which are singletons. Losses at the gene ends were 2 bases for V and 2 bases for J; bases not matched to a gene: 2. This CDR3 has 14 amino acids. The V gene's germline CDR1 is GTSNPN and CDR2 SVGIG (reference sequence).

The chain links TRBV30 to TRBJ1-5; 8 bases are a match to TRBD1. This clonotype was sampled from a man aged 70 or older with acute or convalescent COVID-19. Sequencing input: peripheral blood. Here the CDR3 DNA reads TGTGCCTGGAGTCCGGGACAGGGCAATCAGCCCCAGCATTTT. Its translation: CAWSPGQGNQPQHF.